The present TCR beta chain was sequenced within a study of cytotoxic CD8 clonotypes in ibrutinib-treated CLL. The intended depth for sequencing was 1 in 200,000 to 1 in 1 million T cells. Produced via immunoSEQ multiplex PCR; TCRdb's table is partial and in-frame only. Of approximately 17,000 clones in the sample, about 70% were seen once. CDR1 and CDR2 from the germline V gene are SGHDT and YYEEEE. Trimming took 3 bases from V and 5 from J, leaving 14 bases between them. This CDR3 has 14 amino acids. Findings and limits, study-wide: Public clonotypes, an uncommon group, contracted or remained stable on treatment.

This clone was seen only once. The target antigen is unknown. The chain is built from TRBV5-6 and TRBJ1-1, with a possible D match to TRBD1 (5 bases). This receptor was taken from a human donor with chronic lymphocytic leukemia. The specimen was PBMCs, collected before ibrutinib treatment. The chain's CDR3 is CASSSDNGGTEAFF. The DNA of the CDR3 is TGTGCCAGCAGCTCGGACAACGGGGGGACTGAAGCTTTCTTT.